These T cell receptor beta chains were read from a single sample in a study of blood T cell repertoires in COVID-19. Libraries were prepared by immunoSEQ multiplex PCR; TCRdb keeps only in-frame clonotypes and omits some of them. The sample has 430,000 or so clones; roughly 90% are singletons. Sequencing was done on a sample of PBMCs or T cells enriched from blood (not recorded which). These receptors were taken from a woman between 40 and 50 years old who had recovered from COVID-19. CDR3s include the opening cysteine and the closing phenylalanine or tryptophan. A D gene is named only where the DNA matches it firmly. Clone size appears in some rows only: once, few, many, or a class for an expanded clone.

v_gene	d_gene	abundance	j_gene	CDR3nt	CDR3aa
TRBV20-1	.	once	TRBJ1-5	TGCAGTGCTGGTGTGGCAGGGGATAATCAGCCCCAGCATTTT	CSAGVAGDNQPQHF
TRBV4-1	.	.	TRBJ1-1	TGCGCCAGCAGCCAAGGGGCATCAGAAGCTTTCTTT	CASSQGASEAFF
TRBV10-3	TRBD2	.	TRBJ2-3	TGTGCCATCAGTTCACTAGCGGCCACAGATACGCAGTATTTT	CAISSLAATDTQYF
TRBV11-3	TRBD1	.	TRBJ2-7	TGTGCCAGCAGCTTAGGACCCCGCGGGACAGGGATCCACGAGCAGTACTTC	CASSLGPRGTGIHEQYF
TRBV3-1/TRBV3-2	.	.	TRBJ2-3	TGTGCCAGCAGCCAAGAGCGGCCCACAGATACGCAGTATTTT	CASSQERPTDTQYF
TRBV5-4	.	.	TRBJ2-7	TGTGCCAGCAGCCCTCAGGGAAGCGAGCAGTACTTC	CASSPQGSEQYF
TRBV5-4	.	.	TRBJ1-6	TGTGCCAGCAGCTCTATAGTACTTAGTGGCAGGGATTCACCCCTCCACTTT	CASSSIVLSGRDSPLHF
TRBV27	.	.	TRBJ2-5	TGTGCCAGCAGTTTAATGAACGCCGGTGTGCAGACCCAGTACTTC	CASSLMNAGVQTQYF
TRBV5-6	.	once	TRBJ1-2	TGTGCCAGCAGGAGGACAGACTATGGCTACACCTTC	CASRRTDYGYTF
TRBV25-1	.	.	TRBJ1-6	TGTGCCAGCAGTGAACCAGGGATTTCACCCCTCCACTTT	CASSEPGISPLHF
TRBV10-3	TRBD2	.	TRBJ2-7	TGTGCCATCAGTGACGGGGGAGGGACCAACTCCTACGAGCAGTACTTC	CAISDGGGTNSYEQYF
TRBV19	TRBD1	once	TRBJ2-1	TGTGCCAGTAGTACCCCCGGGACAGGCTTCAACAATGAGCAGTTCTTC	CASSTPGTGFNNEQFF
TRBV6-5	TRBD1	.	TRBJ1-1	TGTGCCAGCTCTGACAGGGAAGGTAGAAACACTGAAGCTTTCTTT	CASSDREGRNTEAFF
TRBV7-7	.	.	TRBJ1-1	TGTGCCAGCAGCTTGATATCCGAACAGAACACTGAAGCTTTCTTT	CASSLISEQNTEAFF
TRBV4-1	TRBD2	.	TRBJ2-1	TGCGCCAGCAGCGTTGGAGCTAGCGGGAGGGAGGGCGATGAGCAGTTCTTC	CASSVGASGREGDEQFF
TRBV5-1	.	.	TRBJ2-7	TGCGCCAGCAGCTTGGACGGTCCTGGGCATTCCTACGAGCAGTACTTC	CASSLDGPGHSYEQYF
TRBV7-2	.	.	TRBJ1-6	TGTGCCAGCAGCTATGTTGGGGGGGTTTCACCCCTCCACTTT	CASSYVGGVSPLHF
TRBV12-5	TRBD1	.	TRBJ2-3	TGTGCTAGTGTCCAGGACAGGGGGACTTTGGATACGCAGTATTTT	CASVQDRGTLDTQYF
TRBV27	.	.	TRBJ2-4	TGTGCCAGCAGTTTGACGGGGATGAACATTCAGTACTTC	CASSLTGMNIQYF
TRBV19	TRBD1	few	TRBJ1-5	TGTGCCAGTACCCGGACAGGGAGGACGTATCAGCCCCAGCATTTT	CASTRTGRTYQPQHF
TRBV4-3	.	.	TRBJ2-5	TGCGCCAGCAGCCGAGGAACAGGAGAAGAGACCCAGTACTTC	CASSRGTGEETQYF
TRBV6-5	TRBD1	.	TRBJ1-1	TGTGCCAGCAGGGACAGGGTTACTGAAGCTTTCTTT	CASRDRVTEAFF
TRBV27	.	.	TRBJ2-7	TGTGCCAGCAGTTTCGAGGCAGCCACCTACGAGCAGTACTTC	CASSFEAATYEQYF
TRBV27	TRBD1	once	TRBJ1-6	TGTGCCAGCAGCCTAGGGACAGTGAATAATTCACCCCTCCACTTT	CASSLGTVNNSPLHF
TRBV5-8	TRBD1	.	TRBJ1-4	TGTGCCAGCACCATGGACAGGGAAGAGGATGAAAAACTGTTTTTT	CASTMDREEDEKLFF
TRBV7-9	.	few	TRBJ1-6	TGTGCCAGTAAACCCCCGGGGAATTCACCCCTCCACTTT	CASKPPGNSPLHF
TRBV5-1	TRBD2	.	TRBJ2-1	TGCGCCAGCAGCTTGCGGGGGTTAGCGGGGCCCCTATACAATGAGCAGTTCTTC	CASSLRGLAGPLYNEQFF
TRBV6-2/TRBV6-3	.	.	TRBJ1-1	TGTGCCAGCAGTTATAAGGAGAGCACTGAAGCTTTCTTT	CASSYKESTEAFF
TRBV10-3	TRBD1	once	TRBJ1-6	TGTGCCATCAGCCAGGACAGGGATAATTCACCCCTCCACTTT	CAISQDRDNSPLHF
TRBV9	.	.	TRBJ1-1	TGTGCCAGCAGCACCGGAGGGAAGGCTGAAGCTTTCTTT	CASSTGGKAEAFF
TRBV28	.	.	TRBJ1-5	TGTGCCAGCAGTTTCCCTTATAGCAATCAGCCCCAGCATTTT	CASSFPYSNQPQHF
TRBV19	TRBD2	.	TRBJ2-3	TGTGCCAGTAGCTCCCCGGGACTAGCGGGAGGGCAAGGTTGGACAGATACGCAGTATTTT	CASSSPGLAGGQGWTDTQYF
TRBV6-1	.	.	TRBJ2-3	TGTGCCAGCAGTGAAGAGGGGGAGTCAGATACGCAGTATTTT	CASSEEGESDTQYF
TRBV6-5	.	.	TRBJ1-2	TGTGCCAGCAGCCGAACTGGGCAGGTCGGAGGCTACACCTTC	CASSRTGQVGGYTF
TRBV13	.	.	TRBJ2-1	TGTGCCAGCAGCCATCATGGACTTTACAATGAGCAGTTCTTC	CASSHHGLYNEQFF
TRBV12-5	.	.	TRBJ2-2	TGTGCTAGCAGTGACAGAGCTGGTCCCGGGGAGCTGTTTTTT	CASSDRAGPGELFF
TRBV9	TRBD1	.	TRBJ2-3	TGTGCCAGCAGTAAGACAGGGGCCCGCACAGATACGCAGTATTTT	CASSKTGARTDTQYF
TRBV6-5	.	once	TRBJ1-2	TGTGCCAGCAGTACAGGGAGAAATAACTATGGCTACACCTTC	CASSTGRNNYGYTF
TRBV11-3	TRBD2	.	TRBJ2-7	TGTGCCAGCAGCCCATGGGGTAGCGGGAGTATCGAGCAGTACTTC	CASSPWGSGSIEQYF
TRBV27	.	.	TRBJ1-1	TGTGCCAGCAGTTTAGCCCTAGCCCCCAAGGGCACTGAAGCTTTCTTT	CASSLALAPKGTEAFF
TRBV12-3/TRBV12-4	.	.	TRBJ1-1	TGTGCCAGCAGTTCAGGGGTTGTTGAAGCTTTCTTT	CASSSGVVEAFF
TRBV4-2	.	.	TRBJ1-2	TGTGCCAGCAGCCAAGAGTTCGGGGCTAACTATGGCTACACCTTC	CASSQEFGANYGYTF
TRBV7-2	TRBD2	once	TRBJ2-7	TGTGCCAGCAGCTTAGTAGCGGGTAGCAACGAGCAGTACTTC	CASSLVAGSNEQYF
TRBV6-5	TRBD1	.	TRBJ1-4	TGTGCCAGCGCACAGACAGGGCTTTTATGGGAAAAACTGTTTTTT	CASAQTGLLWEKLFF
TRBV20-1	TRBD2	.	TRBJ2-1	TGCAGTGCTAGTACGACTAGCGGGAAGCAGCAAGGTGAGCAGTTCTTC	CSASTTSGKQQGEQFF